One and the same sample provided the 17 T cell receptor beta chains below, sequenced in a study of preoperative IRX-2 immunotherapy in early breast cancer. Method: immunoSEQ multiplex PCR; TCRdb's copy keeps in-frame clones and lacks some. Counted here are approximately 30,000 clones, over 90% occurring once; the ten biggest clones make up under 6.5%. Indicated treatment: preoperative locoregional IRX-2 cytokine immunotherapy. Specimen collection occurred from a patient treated with IRX-2 immunotherapy. The receptors come from a human donor with breast cancer.

This rearrangement joins TRBV2 to TRBJ2-5; D tentatively reads TRBD1 or TRBD2 (5 bases each). The length of the CDR3 is 13 residues. CDR1 is SNHLY and CDR2 is FYNNEI in the germline V gene. Trimming shortened V by 4 bases and J by 8 bases, and 14 bases separated the two germline ends. For the CDR3, the DNA is TGTGCCAGCAGTGGGGACCGAGGAGAAACCCAGTACTTC. Amino acid sequence: CASSGDRGETQYF.

CDR3 protein: CASSIESGQGAFF. CDR3 sequence (DNA): TGTGCCAGTAGTATAGAAAGCGGACAGGGAGCTTTCTTT. The chain is built from TRBV19 and TRBJ1-1; 8 positions match TRBD1. The germline gives CDR1 LNHDA, CDR2 SQIVND (reference sequence). Germline trimming cut 0 bases from V and 10 bases from J; bases unmatched to any gene: 4. CDR3 length: 13 residues.

This clone was detected only once. V and J are TRBV2 and TRBJ2-7, with 9 bases that match TRBD2. This CDR3 region has 13 residues. Germline values: CDR1 SNHLY, CDR2 FYNNEI. Losses at the gene ends were 3 bases for V and 6 bases for J; bases not matched to a gene: 3. CDR3 sequence: CASSEREGPEQYF. The CDR3 nucleotides read TGTGCCAGCAGTGAGCGGGAGGGCCCCGAGCAGTACTTC.

The genes are TRBV6-5 and TRBJ2-7, with 10 bases fitting TRBD2. Germline V gives CDR1 MNHEY, CDR2 SVGAGI. The CDR3 has 14 residues. The J segment lost 7 bases and the V segment lost 6 bases, leaving 9 bases of the junction unmatched. CDR3 region: CASRDSSGRGEQYF. The CDR3 DNA follows: TGTGCCAGCAGGGACTCGAGCGGGAGGGGAGAGCAGTACTTC.

This rearrangement joins TRBV4-2 to TRBJ2-3; D unclear. Germline-derived CDR1 and CDR2 are LGHNA and YNFKEQ. Trimming cost V 0 bases and J 3 bases, with 10 bases left between them. The CDR3 runs 15 residues. For the CDR3, the DNA is TGTGCCAGCAGCCAAGATGGGGATAGTACAGATACGCAGTATTTT. It specifies CASSQDGDSTDTQYF.

The chain has TRBV4-2 and TRBJ1-2; possibly TRBD1 for D (6 bases). In germline, CDR1 is LGHNA, CDR2 YNFKEQ. Trimming took off 4 bases at V and 4 bases at J, with 19 bases between the two ends. This CDR3 comprises 16 residues. In DNA form, the CDR3 reads TGTGCCAGCAGCCTGTCCCGGGACACCTCATCCTATGGCTACACCTTC. It is translated as CASSLSRDTSSYGYTF.

This clone was seen only once. The V call is TRBV7-6, the J call TRBJ1-4; possibly TRBD1 for D (5 bases). The CDR3 has 15 residues. V was cut by 4 bases and J by 8 bases, with 17 bases left in between. Germline V gives CDR1 SGHVS, CDR2 FNYEAQ. CDR3 sequence: CASSSLGTAGEKLFF. The CDR3 DNA reads TGTGCCAGCAGCTCCCTAGGGACGGCGGGCGAAAAACTGTTTTTT.

The rearrangement links TRBV2 to TRBJ2-3; D ambiguous. From germline, CDR1 is SNHLY and CDR2 FYNNEI. V was trimmed by 0 bases and J by 0 bases, leaving 4 bases between them. This CDR3 comprises 14 residues. For the CDR3, the DNA is TGTGCCAGCAGTGAAGCGCTTAGCACAGATACGCAGTATTTT. Amino acid sequence: CASSEALSTDTQYF.

This clone was seen once. The J gene is TRBJ2-3, the V gene TRBV7-9; 10 nucleotides align to TRBD2. This CDR3 is 17 amino acids long. V lost 5 bases to trimming and J lost 0 bases; unmatched junction nucleotides: 8. From germline, CDR1 is SEHNR and CDR2 FQNEAQ (reference sequence). Here the CDR3 DNA reads TGTGCCAGCAGCACGAGACTAGCGGGCCCTAGCACAGATACGCAGTATTTT. Its protein is CASSTRLAGPSTDTQYF.

V gene TRBV7-6 combines with J gene TRBJ2-5; 9 bases line up with TRBD2. The V gene end was trimmed by 5 bases and the J gene end by 7 bases; junction bases not matched to a gene: 11. CDR3 length equals 15 residues. Per the germline V gene, CDR1 is SGHVS and CDR2 is FNYEAQ. The CDR3 protein is CASSGLAGKGGTQYF. The CDR3 DNA reads as TGTGCCAGCAGCGGTCTAGCGGGGAAGGGTGGGACCCAGTACTTC. The full variable domain, with the rest looked up from reference TRBV7-6 and TRBJ2-5, is GAGVSQSPRYKVTKRGQDVALRCDPISGHVSLYWYRQALGQGPEFLTYFNYEAQQDKSGLPNDRFSAERPEGSISTLTIQRTEQRDSAMYRCASSGLAGKGGTQYFGPGTRLLVL.

This clone was recorded only once. This rearrangement joins TRBV18 to TRBJ2-1; 9 positions match TRBD2. The ends lost 0 bases at V and 9 bases at J; junction bases unmatched: 3. This CDR3 region has 14 residues. Germline lookup yields CDR1 KGHSH and CDR2 LQKENI. This chain's CDR3 is CASSPPSGGPEQFF. The CDR3, as DNA: TGTGCCAGCTCACCACCTAGCGGGGGCCCTGAGCAGTTCTTC.

The genes are TRBV7-9 and TRBJ2-5; 8 bases are shared with TRBD1. CDR3 length: 15 amino acids. After removal of 3 bases from V and 1 base from J, the junction contained 4 bases not matched to a gene. Germline values: CDR1 SEHNR, CDR2 FQNEAQ (reference sequence). The CDR3 bases are TGTGCCAGCAGCTTGTGGACAGGGACCCAAGAGACCCAGTACTTC. Encoded protein: CASSLWTGTQETQYF.

The CDR3 loop reads CASSPKRVTYEQYF. The CDR3 nucleotides read TGTGCCAGCTCACCAAAAAGGGTTACCTACGAGCAGTACTTC. The chain joins TRBV18 to TRBJ2-7, with D unresolved. CDR3 size: 14 residues. V was trimmed by 2 bases and J by 2 bases, leaving 10 bases between them. Germline CDR1 is KGHSH and CDR2 is LQKENI.

The chain employs TRBV29-1 and TRBJ1-1; D gene ambiguous. V was trimmed by 6 bases and J by 2 bases, leaving 25 bases between them. This CDR3 region has 17 residues. Germline CDR1 is SQVTM and CDR2 is ANQGSEA. CDR3 amino acids: CSVGSDRREGHNTEAFF. The CDR3 bases are TGCAGCGTGGGCTCAGATCGGCGAGAAGGGCATAACACTGAAGCTTTCTTT.

CDR3 sequence: CASSALAGVLYEQYF. The CDR3 region has the DNA TGTGCCAGTAGTGCGCTAGCGGGAGTACTCTACGAGCAGTACTTC. The chain couples TRBV19 to TRBJ2-7; 10 bases are shared with TRBD2. This CDR3 is 15 amino acids long. Unmatched junction bases numbered 7, after V lost 5 bases and J lost 3 bases. CDR1 is LNHDA and CDR2 is SQIVND in the germline V gene (reference sequence).

This rearrangement joins TRBV13 to TRBJ1-6, with 8 positions matching TRBD1. CDR1 PRHDT and CDR2 FYEKMQ come from the germline V gene (reference sequence). There are 15 residues in the CDR3. V shed 0 bases and J 12 bases; nucleotides not matched to a gene: 7. The CDR3 nucleotides are TGTGCCAGCAGCTTAGGTCCTGGACAGGGACAACCCCTCCACTTT. Its protein product is CASSLGPGQGQPLHF.

The chain is built from TRBV7-2 and TRBJ1-4; D gene unclear. The V gene's germline CDR1 is SGHTA and CDR2 FQGNSA. This CDR3 is built from 12 residues. Trimming stripped 1 base from V and 6 bases from J, with 3 bases between. CDR3 DNA: TGTGCCAGCAGCTTAGGTTATGAAAAACTGTTTTTT. This translates into CASSLGYEKLFF.